What follows is one T cell receptor (beta chain) and its context. The method was immunoSEQ multiplex PCR; TCRdb's version includes in-frame clones alone and lacks a portion of them. Of just over 95,000 clones detected, 79% appear once; the ten largest clones hold under 7%. The record originates from a study of glioma-infiltrating T cells after dendritic cell vaccination. Study information: Dendritic cell vaccine was injected intradermally three times, biweekly.

Per germline, CDR1 SGHRS and CDR2 YFSETQ. Trimming cost V 4 bases and J 2 bases; bases outside gene matches: 12. The CDR3 length is 16 residues. Here the sequenced sample was blood, taken before dendritic cell vaccination. The clonotype comes from a human donor with glioblastoma. The chain joins TRBV5-1 to TRBJ2-7, with 7 bases lining up with TRBD1. The CDR3 spells CASSRDSTTLTYEQYF. The CDR3 DNA reads as TGCGCCAGCAGCCGGGACAGCACGACTTTGACCTACGAGCAGTACTTC.